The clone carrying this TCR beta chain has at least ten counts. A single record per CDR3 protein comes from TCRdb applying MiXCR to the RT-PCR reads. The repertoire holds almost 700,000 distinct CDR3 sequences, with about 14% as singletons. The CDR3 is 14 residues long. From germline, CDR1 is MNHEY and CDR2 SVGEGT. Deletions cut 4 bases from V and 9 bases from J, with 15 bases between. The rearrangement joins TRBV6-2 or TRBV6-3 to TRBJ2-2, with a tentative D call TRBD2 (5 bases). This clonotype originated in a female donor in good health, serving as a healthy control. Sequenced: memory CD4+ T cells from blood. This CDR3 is CASSWGAGARELFF. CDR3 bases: TGTGCCAGCAGTTGGGGAGCAGGCGCCCGGGAGCTGTTTTTT.